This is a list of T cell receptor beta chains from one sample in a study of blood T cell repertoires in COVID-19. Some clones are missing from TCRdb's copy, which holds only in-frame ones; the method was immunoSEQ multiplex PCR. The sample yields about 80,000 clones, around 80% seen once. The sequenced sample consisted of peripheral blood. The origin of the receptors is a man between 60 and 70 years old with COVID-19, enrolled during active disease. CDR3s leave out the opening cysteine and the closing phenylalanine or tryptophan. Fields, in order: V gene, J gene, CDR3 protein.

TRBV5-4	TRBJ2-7	ASSLDTITGAYEQY
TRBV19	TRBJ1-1	ASSVPMNTEAF
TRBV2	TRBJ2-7	ASSESGKSYEQY
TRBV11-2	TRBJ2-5	ASSLEFGLAGQETQY
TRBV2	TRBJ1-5	ASSVDREPQH
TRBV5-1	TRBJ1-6	ASSQQGGRDNSPLH
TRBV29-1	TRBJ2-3	SVERQGPFL
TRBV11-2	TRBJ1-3	ASRPASGNTIY
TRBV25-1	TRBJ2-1	ASSDSFLQQHNEQF
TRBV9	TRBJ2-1	ASSVAGVLGRAYNEQF
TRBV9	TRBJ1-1	ASSVGITGGAF
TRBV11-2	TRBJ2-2	ASSLTSGVSGELF
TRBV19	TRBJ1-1	ASRGGRIEAF
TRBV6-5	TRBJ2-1	ASSLGTAYNEQF
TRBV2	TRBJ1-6	ASSEARRGNSPLH
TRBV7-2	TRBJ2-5	ASSLYRGREVQY
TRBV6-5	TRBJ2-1	ASSPQRGGVSEQF
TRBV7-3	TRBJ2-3	ASSLGSTDTQY
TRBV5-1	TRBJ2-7	ASSQTGVEQY
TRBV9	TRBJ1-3	ASSPRLVSGNTIY
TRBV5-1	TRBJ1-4	ASSSQGTNEKLF
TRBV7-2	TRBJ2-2	ASSTGGKNTGELF
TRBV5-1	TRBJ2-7	ASSLGTGKGYEQY
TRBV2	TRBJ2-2	ASGQGATGELF
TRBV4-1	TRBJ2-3	ASSQEGVGTDTQY
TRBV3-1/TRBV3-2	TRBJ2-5	ASSQVGEETQY
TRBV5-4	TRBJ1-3	ASSSDRGPSGNTIY
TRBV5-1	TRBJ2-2	ASSLGTSGSTGELF
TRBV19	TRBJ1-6	ASSTLALGSPLH
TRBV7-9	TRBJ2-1	ASSSGRPGVGQF